This T cell receptor (beta chain) was recorded in a study of control samples from healthy donors and cancer patients (dated by TCRdb to the early 2020s). For this chain, trimming is 5 bases at the V end and 1 base at the J end, and the number of junction bases without a gene match is 9. Inclusive of the bounding cysteine and phenylalanine, the CDR3 is 16 residues long. The read is trimmed to its CDR3 DNA, 48 bases read in frame from base 1. Sequences SGHTA (CDR1) and FQGNSA (CDR2) are obtained from the germline V gene. With respect to this clone: There is no known antigen for this receptor. No quality values exist for individual bases; no much larger clone is one base distant.

The method behind the library was the immunoSEQ multiplex PCR assay. The source is immuneACCESS, and TCRdb retained only in-frame sequences with V and J called. Part of the clones is not carried over; for the studies checked, unresolved V genes explain less than half of this, and the remainder is unexplained. The sample table holds tens of thousands of clones, of which around nine tenths were seen once. Less than 7% of the sample goes to the ten largest clones. The sequence came from a middle-aged man in good health. Recombination connected TRBV7-2 to TRBJ1-2, and 8 junctional nucleotides match TRBD1. Material for sequencing was blood. This receptor carries the CDR3 CASSAGRDRLNYGYTF. The sequenced DNA: TGTGCCAGCAGCGCGGGAAGGGACAGGCTTAACTATGGCTACACCTTC. Supplemented by the reference TRBV7-2 and TRBJ1-2 proteins around the CDR3, the complete variable domain is GAGVSQSPSNKVTEKGKDVELRCDPISGHTALYWYRQSLGQGLEFLIYFQGNSAPDKSGLPSDRFSAERTGGSVSTLTIQRTQQEDSAVYLCASSAGRDRLNYGYTFGSGTRLTVV.